This T cell receptor beta chain came from a study of blood T cell repertoires in COVID-19. Study-wide context: PBMCs, B-cell-depleted T cells, or T cells provided the cDNA or gDNA that made up the material.

CDR3 length: 17 amino acids. The germline V and J ends were trimmed by 4 bases and 1 base, with 20 bases remaining between them. Germline V gene sequence: CDR1 SGHTS, CDR2 YDEGEE. The data were produced by immunoSEQ multiplex PCR, yet TCRdb's version contains in-frame clones alone and is incomplete. The table shows 150,000 to 200,000 clones, with 87% occurring only once. The chain joins TRBV5-8 to TRBJ1-2; D is possibly TRBD1 (6 bases). The sample taken for sequencing was peripheral blood. The sequence was collected from a human donor in a cohort sampled during active COVID-19. The CDR3 DNA reads as TGTGCCAGCAGCGCTCGGCTGGGGCAGGGGAGTAACTATGGCTACACCTTC. Translating gives CASSARLGQGSNYGYTF.